These 32 T cell receptor beta chains share one sample of origin, sequenced in a study of T cells after yellow fever vaccination. TCRdb re-called the 5' RACE reads through MiXCR, storing one row per CDR3 protein. The data show about 120,000 distinct CDR3 sequences, with roughly 15% seen just once and 40% to 45% held by the top ten. Sequencing was performed on CD8+ T cells sorted from PBMCs, taken 5 days after the yellow fever booster vaccination. The receptors here all came from a man aged 18 to 30 who received the YFV17D yellow fever vaccine.

The chain combines TRBV4-1 with TRBJ2-1, with TRBD1 matching over 9 bases. Unmatched junction bases numbered 5, after V lost 0 bases and J lost 8 bases. Per the germline V gene, CDR1 is MGHRA and CDR2 is YSYEKL. The CDR3 sequence is 15 residues long. CDR3 coding DNA: TGCGCCAGCAGCCAAGAGGACAGGGGCCGCGATGAGCAGTTCTTC. Translated: CASSQEDRGRDEQFF.

The V and J genes are TRBV11-2 and TRBJ2-1; 7 bases fit TRBD1. The V segment lost 5 bases and the J segment 12 bases; nucleotides outside the gene matches: 4. From germline, CDR1 is SGHAT and CDR2 FQNNGV. There are 11 residues in the CDR3. CDR3 in DNA: TGTGCCAGCAGCGCCCGACAGGGGCAGTTCTTC. This sequence encodes CASSARQGQFF.

This clonotype showed up just a few times. This rearrangement joins TRBV6-1 to TRBJ2-5; no clear D gene. The CDR3 totals 16 residues. V was trimmed by 3 bases and J by 4 bases, leaving 18 bases between them. Germline CDR1 reads MNHNS; CDR2 reads SASEGT. The CDR3: CASSDRPRLVGETQYF. The CDR3 DNA reads TGTGCCAGCAGTGACCGCCCAAGGCTGGTCGGAGAGACCCAGTACTTC.

This clonotype was observed a handful of times. This chain links TRBV5-4 with TRBJ2-5; possibly TRBD1 for D (5 bases). The CDR3 runs 16 residues. The germline CDR1 and CDR2 sequences are SGHNT and YYREEE (reference sequence). Deletions cut 2 bases from V and 2 bases from J, with 16 bases between. DNA of the CDR3: TGTGCCAGCAGCTTCGGAGACACAGGACGACAAGAGACCCAGTACTTC. This gives the protein CASSFGDTGRQETQYF.

This clonotype has a single count. The chain has TRBV10-3 and TRBJ2-5; D is undetermined. The CDR3 has 13 residues. Germline values: CDR1 ENHRY, CDR2 SYGVKD. Between the trimmed V and J ends, which lost 2 bases and 0 bases, there was a span of 4 bases. The CDR3 is CAISEENQETQYF. The CDR3, as DNA: TGTGCCATCAGTGAGGAGAACCAAGAGACCCAGTACTTC.

The table lists this clonotype with many counts. This chain uses TRBV7-9 with TRBJ2-7; maybe TRBD2 (7 bases). The V gene's germline CDR1 is SEHNR and CDR2 FQNEAQ (reference sequence). This CDR3 spans 13 amino acids. V was pared by 7 bases and J by 3 bases, with 13 bases between. CDR3 sequence: CASTFRGGYEQYF. As DNA, the CDR3 is TGTGCCAGCACCTTTAGGGGGGGCTACGAGCAGTACTTC.

The rearrangement links TRBV7-2 to TRBJ2-2; D could derive from TRBD1 or TRBD2 (6 bases each). The CDR3 consists of 15 residues. Germline loops: CDR1 SGHTA, CDR2 FQGNSA. Trimming cost V 1 base and J 7 bases, with 13 bases left between them. This CDR3 is CASSLVGGRLGELFF. CDR3 in DNA: TGTGCCAGCAGCTTAGTTGGGGGGCGGCTCGGGGAGCTGTTTTTT.

This clonotype has only a few counts. The V gene is TRBV29-1, the J gene TRBJ2-7; 10 bases align to TRBD1. Germline V CDR1 and CDR2: SQVTM, ANQGSEA. Trimming took 7 bases from V and 5 from J; bases not matched to a gene: 11. The CDR3 runs to 14 residues. The DNA of the CDR3 is TGCAGCGCCGGGACAGGGGAGGGTTACGACGAGCAGTACTTC. Encoded protein: CSAGTGEGYDEQYF.

The table lists this clonotype with a few counts. J is TRBJ2-7 and V is TRBV7-9; 7 nucleotides match TRBD1. This CDR3 spans 16 amino acids. The germline gives CDR1 SEHNR, CDR2 FQNEAQ (reference sequence). The V gene end was trimmed by 1 base and the J gene end by 0 bases; junction bases not matched to a gene: 6. As DNA, the CDR3 is TGTGCCAGCAGCTTAGATAGGGGGCCAAGCTCCTACGAGCAGTACTTC. This gives the protein CASSLDRGPSSYEQYF. The variable domain in full, completed from reference TRBV7-9 and TRBJ2-7, reads DTGVSQNPRHKITKRGQNVTFRCDPISEHNRLYWYRQTLGQGPEFLTYFQNEAQLEKSRLLSDRFSAERPKGSFSTLEIQRTEQGDSAMYLCASSLDRGPSSYEQYFGPGTRLTVT.

The chain combines TRBV28 with TRBJ2-7; D not resolved. The length of the CDR3 is 14 residues. The V gene lost 5 bases and the J gene lost 0 bases, with 11 bases spanning the gap. Germline V gives CDR1 MDHEN, CDR2 SYDVKM. CDR3: CASSLPGGSYEQYV. The CDR3 DNA is TGTGCCAGCAGTCTACCAGGCGGCTCCTACGAGCAGTACGTC.

This chain uses TRBV6-1 with TRBJ1-5, with unresolved D. Germline V CDR1 and CDR2: MNHNS, SASEGT. V dropped 11 bases and J dropped 5 bases, with 16 bases sitting between them. This CDR3 spans 13 amino acids. CDR3 coding DNA: TGTGCCGGAGCCTCATCCACCTATCAGCCCCAGCATTTT. This encodes CAGASSTYQPQHF.

The chain combines TRBV6-6 with TRBJ2-2; D possibly uses TRBD1 or TRBD2 (5 bases each). Germline V gene sequence: CDR1 MNHNY, CDR2 SVGAGI (reference sequence). Trimming took off 7 bases at V and 3 bases at J, with 12 bases between the two ends. The CDR3 contains 14 residues. CDR3 bases: TGTGCCAGCATCCAGGGACCTTACACCGGGGAGCTGTTTTTT. Translating gives CASIQGPYTGELFF.

This clonotype was detected only a few times. The chain joins TRBV16 to TRBJ2-1; D remains unclear. CDR1 KGHSY and CDR2 FQNENV come from the germline V gene. The V end was cut by 4 bases, the J end by 10 bases, with 8 bases between. The length of the CDR3 is 11 residues. The CDR3 DNA follows: TGTGCCAGCAGCCGGGGAATGGAGCAGTTCTTC. Translated: CASSRGMEQFF.

The sample holds a few counts of this clonotype. V gene TRBV10-3 combines with J gene TRBJ1-1; D is unresolved. This CDR3 has 14 residues. The V gene lost 4 bases and the J gene lost 2 bases, with 11 bases spanning the gap. Germline loops: CDR1 ENHRY, CDR2 SYGVKD. This CDR3 is CAISAEALNTEAFF. Here the CDR3 DNA reads TGTGCCATCAGTGCCGAGGCTTTAAACACTGAAGCTTTCTTT.

The sample holds a few counts of this clonotype. This chain joins TRBV30 and TRBJ2-3; a possible D gene is TRBD1 (6 bases). The CDR3 totals 14 residues. The V end lost 4 bases, the J end lost 2 bases, and 13 bases lay between the germline ends. Germline CDR1 is GTSNPN and CDR2 is SVGIG (reference sequence). The CDR3 loop is CAWTGTPFTDTQYF. CDR3 nucleotides: TGTGCCTGGACCGGGACACCTTTCACAGATACGCAGTATTTT.

The chain couples TRBV4-3 to TRBJ2-7, with TRBD2 identical over 13 bases. The CDR3 has 16 amino acids. V was pared by 1 base and J by 5 bases, with 5 bases of the junction left unmatched. Germline-derived CDR1 and CDR2 are LGHNA and YSLEER. The CDR3 sequence is CASSQGEGLAGDEQYF. CDR3 DNA sequence: TGCGCCAGCAGCCAAGGGGAAGGACTAGCGGGGGACGAGCAGTACTTC.

The V call is TRBV6-5, the J call TRBJ1-2, with TRBD1 identical over 9 bases. Germline V gives CDR1 MNHEY, CDR2 SVGAGI. The CDR3 consists of 14 residues. Trimming at V came to 4 bases and at J to 8 bases, leaving 8 bases not matched to a gene. CDR3 sequence: CASSLQGATRGYTF. CDR3 DNA sequence: TGTGCCAGCAGTTTACAGGGGGCGACTAGAGGCTACACCTTC.

This clonotype turned up a few times. It is unclear where the CDR3 begins or ends on the DNA, so no DNA is shown, and the CDR3 is as TCRdb lists it. The CDR3 reads CASSTSAGREAFF. The rearrangement uses TRBV19 and TRBJ1-1. Counting both end residues, the CDR3 totals 13 amino acids. Germline-derived CDR1 and CDR2 are LNHDA and SQIVND (reference sequence).

This clonotype was observed a handful of times. The chain couples TRBV4-3 to TRBJ1-6; 7 bases are a match to TRBD1. There are 15 residues in the CDR3. The germline CDR1 and CDR2 sequences are LGHNA and YSLEER. V shed 3 bases, J shed 7 bases, and the junction held 6 bases outside the gene matches. The CDR3 spells CASSQRQGPNSPLHF. CDR3 DNA sequence: TGCGCCAGCAGCCAGCGACAGGGACCGAATTCACCCCTCCACTTT.

This clonotype was observed a few times. The rearrangement joins TRBV7-8 to TRBJ1-5, with D maybe TRBD1 (6 bases). Germline V gene data show CDR1 as SGHVS and CDR2 as FQNEAQ. Trimming left V 5 bases short and J 0 bases short, with 14 bases between. The CDR3 runs to 16 residues. CDR3 sequence: CASSPQGPHSNQPQHF. The CDR3 DNA sequence: TGTGCCAGCAGCCCACAGGGACCCCATAGCAATCAGCCCCAGCATTTT. The full variable domain, completed using reference TRBV7-8 and TRBJ1-5, is GAGVSQSPRYKVAKRGQDVALRCDPISGHVSLFWYQQALGQGPEFLTYFQNEAQLDKSGLPSDRFFAERPEGSVSTLKIQRTQQEDSAVYLCASSPQGPHSNQPQHFGDGTRLSIL.

The V and J genes are TRBV29-1 and TRBJ2-3, with D perhaps given as TRBD1 or TRBD2 (5 bases each). With 2 bases removed from V and 6 bases from J, the gap between germline ends came to 12 bases. Germline V gives CDR1 SQVTM, CDR2 ANQGSEA. The length of the CDR3 is 13 residues. DNA for the CDR3: TGCAGCGTTGAACGAGGGGCTCGGGATACGCAGTATTTT. Encoded protein: CSVERGARDTQYF.

CDR3 sequence (DNA): TGCGCCAGCAGCTTGGCCAGGGTGGAGACCCAGTACTTC. It yields the protein CASSLARVETQYF. The rearrangement links TRBV5-1 to TRBJ2-5; D possibly corresponds to TRBD1 (5 bases). V lost 0 bases and J 5 bases, leaving 8 bases between the germline ends. This CDR3 contains 13 residues. Germline V lookup: CDR1 SGHRS, CDR2 YFSETQ.

This clonotype was detected once. V is TRBV4-1 and J is TRBJ2-7; 10 nucleotides agree with TRBD2. The CDR3 is 17 residues long. Looked up from germline, CDR1 is MGHRA and CDR2 is YSYEKL. Germline trimming cut 0 bases from V and 4 bases from J; bases unmatched to any gene: 9. This CDR3 is CASSQDPSGGPKYEQYV. DNA of the CDR3: TGCGCCAGCAGCCAAGATCCTAGCGGGGGCCCTAAGTACGAGCAGTACGTC.

The rearrangement uses TRBV12-3 or TRBV12-4 and TRBJ2-1; weak D call: TRBD2 (6 bases). This CDR3 comprises 14 residues. Trimming took 11 bases from V and 1 from J, leaving 15 bases between them. The CDR3 nucleotides are TGTGCCTTAACCTCAGGAGGGTCCTACAATGAGCAGTTCTTC. This translates into CALTSGGSYNEQFF.

The CDR3 sequence is CSARRRGAPEQYF. The CDR3 DNA reads TGCAGTGCTAGGCGGCGGGGGGCCCCCGAGCAGTACTTC. The chain carries TRBV20-1 and TRBJ2-7; 8 bases are shared with TRBD2. Germline trimming cut 3 bases from V and 6 bases from J; bases unmatched to any gene: 7. This CDR3 region has 13 residues. Germline assignment: CDR1 DFQATT and CDR2 SNEGSKA (reference sequence).

The chain uses TRBV7-6 and TRBJ2-7, with 7 bases identical to TRBD1. The length of the CDR3 is 14 residues. J lost 3 bases, V lost 5 bases, and 7 bases had no gene match. Looked up from germline, CDR1 is SGHVS and CDR2 is FNYEAQ. The chain's CDR3 is CASSTPGTVYEQYV. CDR3 DNA sequence: TGTGCCAGCAGCACCCCCGGGACAGTCTACGAGCAGTACGTC.

The CDR3, as DNA: TGCAGCGTTGACAGGGAAGTAGGCTACACCTTC. Translating gives CSVDREVGYTF. The chain is built from TRBV29-1 and TRBJ1-2, with a weak D call TRBD1 (5 bases). V lost 3 bases, J lost 8 bases, and 10 bases lay in between. Germline V gene data show CDR1 as SQVTM and CDR2 as ANQGSEA. This CDR3 is 11 amino acids long.

V gene TRBV13 combines with J gene TRBJ1-4; 7 positions match TRBD1. Germline V CDR1 and CDR2: PRHDT, FYEKMQ (reference sequence). V lost 5 bases, J lost 6 bases, and 12 bases stayed unmatched. The CDR3 covers 16 residues. The CDR3 here is CASSGTDRRDDEKLFF. The CDR3 nucleotides are TGTGCCAGCAGCGGGACGGACAGGAGGGATGATGAAAAACTGTTTTTT.

This chain links TRBV7-2 with TRBJ2-5, with D tentatively TRBD1 or TRBD2 (5 bases each). Trimming cost V 3 bases and J 3 bases, with 17 bases left between them. Germline V gives CDR1 SGHTA, CDR2 FQGNSA. The CDR3 extends over 16 amino acids. The CDR3 is CASSLFRAGLKETQYF. CDR3 coding DNA: TGTGCCAGCAGCTTGTTCAGGGCGGGCCTCAAAGAGACCCAGTACTTC.

Many counts were recorded for this clonotype. The V call is TRBV20-1, the J call TRBJ2-7; the D gene is possibly TRBD2 (5 bases). CDR3 size: 13 residues. V was shortened by 3 bases and J by 2 bases, with 11 bases between the two germline ends. CDR1 is DFQATT, CDR2 SNEGSKA, per germline (reference sequence). The CDR3 nucleotides read TGCAGTGCTAGTGAGGGTTTTACCTACGAGCAGTACTTC. This gives the protein CSASEGFTYEQYF.

The table lists this clonotype with a few counts. The V and J genes are TRBV2 and TRBJ2-1; unclear D gene. V was shortened by 8 bases and J by 6 bases, with 11 bases between the two germline ends. In germline, CDR1 is SNHLY, CDR2 FYNNEI. The CDR3 sequence is 12 residues long. CDR3 DNA sequence: TGTGCCAGCTCCCTCCGGGCCAATGAGCAGTTCTTC. Encoded protein: CASSLRANEQFF.

This clonotype was picked up a small number of times. CDR3 nucleotides: TGTGCCACCTCGATCGGGGCAGAATCCTACGAGCAGTACTTC. Translated: CATSIGAESYEQYF. The J gene is TRBJ2-7, the V gene TRBV10-3; perhaps D is TRBD1 or TRBD2 (5 bases each). The germline CDR1 and CDR2 sequences are ENHRY and SYGVKD. V was pared by 10 bases and J by 1 base, with 17 bases between. The CDR3 totals 14 residues.